This TCR beta chain was observed in a study of blood T cell repertoires in COVID-19. CDR3 length: 16 residues. V was trimmed by 4 bases and J by 1 base, leaving 14 bases between them. In germline, CDR1 is KGHSH, CDR2 LQKENI. Sequencing used immunoSEQ multiplex PCR; TCRdb keeps in-frame clones, though not all of them. Here the sample spans around 270,000 clones, about 90% being singletons. This chain uses TRBV18 with TRBJ2-1; weak D call: TRBD2 (6 bases). Sequencing was carried out using PBMCs or T cells enriched from blood (not recorded which). The sequence was obtained from a woman in her thirties or forties who had been exposed to COVID-19. CDR3 sequence reads: CASSRTIAVSYNEQFF. The CDR3, as DNA: TGTGCCAGCTCACGTACTATAGCGGTTTCCTACAATGAGCAGTTCTTC.